These 5 T cell receptor beta chains share one sample of origin, sequenced in a study of blood T cell repertoires in COVID-19. Profiled with immunoSEQ multiplex PCR; TCRdb holds only in-frame clones, not every one. Here the sample spans about 180,000 clones, more than 80% being singletons. Sequenced material: PBMCs or T cells enriched from blood (not recorded which). These receptors were obtained from a man between 40 and 49 years old who had recovered from COVID-19.

The chain is built from TRBV6-5 and TRBJ2-2; the D is unclear. The CDR3 extends over 15 amino acids. Trimming pared 6 bases from V and 6 bases from J, leaving 17 bases between. Looked up from germline, CDR1 is MNHEY and CDR2 is SVGAGI. CDR3 amino acids: CASSPRVSVPGELFF. The CDR3 DNA reads as TGTGCCAGCAGCCCCCGGGTTTCTGTACCCGGGGAGCTGTTTTTT.

The V call is TRBV7-3, the J call TRBJ1-2; tentatively, D is TRBD1 (5 bases). The V gene's germline CDR1 is SGHTA and CDR2 FQGTGA. This CDR3 is built from 14 residues. Deletions cut 0 bases from V and 5 bases from J, with 10 bases between. CDR3 coding DNA: TGTGCCAGCAGCTTAACTTCTCAGGGTTATGGCTACACCTTC. It encodes CASSLTSQGYGYTF.

J is TRBJ1-1 and V is TRBV7-9; tentatively, D is TRBD1 (5 bases). There are 9 residues in the CDR3. Trimming left V 7 bases short and J 8 bases short, with 5 bases between. The V gene's germline CDR1 is SEHNR and CDR2 FQNEAQ (reference sequence). The CDR3 protein is CASNREAFF. As DNA, the CDR3 is TGTGCCAGCAACAGGGAAGCTTTCTTT.

The chain employs TRBV29-1 and TRBJ2-6; 9 nucleotides match TRBD1. V lost 7 bases, J lost 4 bases, and 20 bases stayed unmatched. Per germline, CDR1 SQVTM and CDR2 ANQGSEA. This CDR3 spans 19 amino acids. CDR3 region: CSDPNQQGAKVVGANVLTF. The CDR3 bases are TGCAGCGACCCCAACCAACAGGGGGCGAAGGTGGTAGGGGCCAACGTCCTGACTTTC.

This rearrangement joins TRBV11-3 to TRBJ2-5; 9 bases match TRBD1. V was clipped by 4 bases and J by 5 bases; unmatched bases: 5. The germline gives CDR1 SGHNT, CDR2 YENEEA. CDR3 length: 14 amino acids. In DNA, the CDR3 is TGTGCCAGCAGCTCGGGACAGGGTTGGGAGACCCAGTACTTC. This codes for CASSSGQGWETQYF.